The T cell receptor beta chain under discussion was sequenced for a study of T-cell reconstitution after alpha-beta-depleted transplantation in children. General observations from the study: At the one-year point after transplant, T-cell counts and TCRbeta diversity were found to come mostly from T cells that had been newly produced. Expanded clones from the graft, numbering several hundred, reportedly supplied alpha-beta T cells about two months after transplant.

During its preparation, the TCRbeta library received unique molecular identifiers. TCRdb recomputed calls from the PCR reads with MiXCR, one row per CDR3 protein. The table lists 150,000 to 200,000 distinct CDR3 sequences, 11% of them singletons, with under 15% in the top ten. The ends lost 6 bases at V and 5 bases at J; junction bases unmatched: 2. Germline assignment: CDR1 LGHDT and CDR2 YNNKEL (reference sequence). The length of the CDR3 is 12 residues. In this sample, this clonotype turned up many times. Its antigen remains unidentified. The V call is TRBV3-1, the J call TRBJ2-5; 8 positions agree with TRBD1. The sample here was PBMCs, taken before TCRalphabeta/CD19-depleted stem cell transplant. The sequence came from a boy aged 2-15 years with acute myeloid leukemia, due to receive a stem cell transplant. The CDR3 here is CASRDRAETQYF. The CDR3 coding sequence is TGTGCCAGCAGGGACAGGGCGGAGACCCAGTACTTC.